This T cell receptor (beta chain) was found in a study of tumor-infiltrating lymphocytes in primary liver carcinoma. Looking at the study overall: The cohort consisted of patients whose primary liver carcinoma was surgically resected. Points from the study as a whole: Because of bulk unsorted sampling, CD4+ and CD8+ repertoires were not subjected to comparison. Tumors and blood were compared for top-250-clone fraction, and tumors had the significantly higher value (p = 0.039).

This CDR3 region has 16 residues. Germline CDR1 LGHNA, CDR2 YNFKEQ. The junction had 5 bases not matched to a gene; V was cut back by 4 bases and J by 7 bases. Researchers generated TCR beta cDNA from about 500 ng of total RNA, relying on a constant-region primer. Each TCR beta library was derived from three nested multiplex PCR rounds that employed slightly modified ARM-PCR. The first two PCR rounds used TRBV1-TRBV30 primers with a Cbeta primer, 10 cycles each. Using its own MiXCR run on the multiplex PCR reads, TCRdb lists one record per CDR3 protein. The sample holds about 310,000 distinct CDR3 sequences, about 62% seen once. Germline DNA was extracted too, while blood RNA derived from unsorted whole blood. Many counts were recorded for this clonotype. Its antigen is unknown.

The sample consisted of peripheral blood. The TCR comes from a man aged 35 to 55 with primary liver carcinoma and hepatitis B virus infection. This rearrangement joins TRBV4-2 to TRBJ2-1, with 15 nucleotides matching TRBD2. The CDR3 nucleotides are TGTGCCAGCAGCCGCACCGGGACTAGCGGGAGGAATGAGCAGTTCTTC. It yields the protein CASSRTGTSGRNEQFF.